This T cell receptor beta chain came from a study of blood T cell repertoires in COVID-19. Germline CDR1 reads SEHNR; CDR2 reads FQNEAQ (reference sequence). V shed 5 bases and J shed 5 bases, with 15 bases lying between them. This CDR3 is 14 amino acids long. The protocol was immunoSEQ multiplex PCR, while the TCRdb copy is restricted to in-frame clones and leaves out a portion. The table has under 150,000 clones, around 84% seen once. The chain recombines TRBV7-9 with TRBJ2-5; D perhaps matches TRBD2 (6 bases). The TCR originated in a woman between 45 and 65 years old who had been exposed to COVID-19. The specimen sequenced was PBMCs or T cells enriched from blood (not recorded which). Written as DNA, the CDR3 is TGTGCCAGCAGCCCATGGGGCGGGGCGGAGACCCAGTACTTC. Translated, it gives CASSPWGGAETQYF.